Described below is a single T cell receptor beta chain sequence and its context. This sample stems from a study of blood T cell repertoires in COVID-19. In the study overall: The United States, Italy and Spain provided the acute and convalescent COVID-19 samples. In each case, the material was cDNA or gDNA derived from T cells, B-cell-depleted T cells, or PBMCs.

The germline V gene encodes CDR1 LGHDT and CDR2 YNNKEL (reference sequence). V dropped 5 bases and J dropped 1; count of bases not matched to a gene: 6. This CDR3 contains 17 residues. Per the original methods: Reference gene primer amplification gave estimated nucleated cell counts. This table comes from immunoSEQ multiplex PCR, and its TCRdb copy is limited to in-frame clones, with some not included. That table furnishes V, J and clone size, whereas the DNA furnished D and trimming. The sample holds roughly 80,000 clones, around 82% seen once. This receptor was identified in a woman in her sixties or seventies with acute or convalescent COVID-19. The sequencing sample was made of peripheral blood. The chain is built from TRBV3-1 (or the pseudogene TRBV3-2) and TRBJ2-5, with 14 bases fitting TRBD2. As DNA, the CDR3 is TGTGCCAGCAGCAAAGGACTAGCGGGAGGCCCCCAAGAGACCCAGTACTTC. Protein sequence: CASSKGLAGGPQETQYF.